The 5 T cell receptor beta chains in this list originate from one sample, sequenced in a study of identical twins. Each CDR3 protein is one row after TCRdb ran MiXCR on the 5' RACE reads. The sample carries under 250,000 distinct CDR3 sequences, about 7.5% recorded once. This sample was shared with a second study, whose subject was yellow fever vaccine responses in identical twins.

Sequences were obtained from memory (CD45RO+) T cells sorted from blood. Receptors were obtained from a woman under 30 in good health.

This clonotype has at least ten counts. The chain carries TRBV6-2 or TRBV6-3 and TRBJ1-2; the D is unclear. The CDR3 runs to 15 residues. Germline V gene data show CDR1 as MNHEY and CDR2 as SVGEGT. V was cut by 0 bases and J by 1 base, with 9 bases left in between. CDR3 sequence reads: CASSYSVEVNYGYTF. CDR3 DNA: TGTGCCAGCAGTTACTCGGTAGAGGTTAACTATGGCTACACCTTC.

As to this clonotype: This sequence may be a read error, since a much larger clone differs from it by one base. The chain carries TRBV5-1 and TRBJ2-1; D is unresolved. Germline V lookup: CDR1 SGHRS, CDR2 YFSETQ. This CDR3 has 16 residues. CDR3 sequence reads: CANSSHLAGLSNEQFF. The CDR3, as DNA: TGCGCCAACAGCTCGCACCTTGCCGGTTTAAGCAATGAGCAGTTCTTC.

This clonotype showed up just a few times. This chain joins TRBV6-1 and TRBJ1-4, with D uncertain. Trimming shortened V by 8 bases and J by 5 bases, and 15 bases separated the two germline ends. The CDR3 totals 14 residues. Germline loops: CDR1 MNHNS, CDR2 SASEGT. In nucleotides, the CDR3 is TGTGCCAGCGCCGAATTCAGCCCCAATGAAAAACTGTTTTTT. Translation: CASAEFSPNEKLFF.

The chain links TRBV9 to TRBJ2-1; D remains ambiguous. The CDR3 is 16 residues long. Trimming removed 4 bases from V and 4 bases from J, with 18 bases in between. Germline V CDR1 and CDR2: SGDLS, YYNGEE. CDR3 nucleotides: TGTGCCAGCAGCTATGGGTCGTCGGGCGTGTACAATGAGCAGTTCTTC. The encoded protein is CASSYGSSGVYNEQFF.

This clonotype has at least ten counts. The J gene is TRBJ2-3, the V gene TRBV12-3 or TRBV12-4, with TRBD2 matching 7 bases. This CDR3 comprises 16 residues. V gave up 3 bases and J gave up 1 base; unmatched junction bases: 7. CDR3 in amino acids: CASSFSLAEGTDTQYF. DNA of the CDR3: TGTGCCAGCAGTTTCTCCCTAGCGGAGGGCACAGATACGCAGTATTTT.